The 20 T cell receptor beta chains given below trace back to one sample, sequenced in a study of radiotherapy plus CTLA-4 blockade in lung cancer. The method was immunoSEQ multiplex PCR; TCRdb's version includes in-frame clones alone and lacks a portion of them. The table shows roughly 45,000 clones, with 63% occurring only once. The source was peripheral blood, collected from a patient treated with radiotherapy plus ipilimumab. The receptor set was obtained from a human donor with non-small cell lung cancer who had a partial response to radiotherapy plus ipilimumab.

The chain carries TRBV7-2 and TRBJ1-1, with TRBD1 identical over 8 bases. The CDR3 spans 14 residues. The V segment lost 7 bases and the J segment 0 bases; nucleotides outside the gene matches: 4. Germline V lookup: CDR1 SGHTA, CDR2 FQGNSA. The CDR3, as DNA: TGTGCCAGCACCACGACAGGGGTGAACACTGAAGCTTTCTTT. Its protein product is CASTTTGVNTEAFF.

This chain connects TRBV15 to TRBJ1-2; D is uncertain. V was clipped by 0 bases and J by 2 bases, with 10 bases between them. This CDR3 has 15 amino acids. Germline V gives CDR1 LNHNV, CDR2 YYDKDF (reference sequence). CDR3 protein: CATSRDQSGNYGYTF. CDR3 coding DNA: TGTGCCACCAGCAGAGATCAATCGGGGAACTATGGCTACACCTTC.

Only a few counts were recorded for this clone. The chain is built from TRBV27 and TRBJ1-5, with 11 bases aligning to TRBD1. Per germline, CDR1 MNHEY and CDR2 SMNVEV (reference sequence). J lost 6 bases, V lost 5 bases, and 6 bases had no gene match. This CDR3 has 15 amino acids. The CDR3 region has the DNA TGTGCCAGCAGTCCCCGGGACAGGGGGTCTCAGCCCCAGCATTTT. Translated: CASSPRDRGSQPQHF.

The V and J genes are TRBV2 and TRBJ1-2, with 9 nucleotides matching TRBD1. Unmatched junction bases numbered 0, after V lost 4 bases and J lost 3 bases. The CDR3 is 13 amino acids. Germline CDR1 and CDR2: SNHLY and FYNNEI. DNA for the CDR3: TGTGCCAGCAGTGGACAGGGGGACTATGGCTACACCTTC. It specifies CASSGQGDYGYTF.

The chain joins TRBV5-1 to TRBJ2-1; D is unclear. V lost 2 bases and J 7 bases, leaving 10 bases between the germline ends. This CDR3 comprises 13 residues. CDR1 and CDR2 from the germline V gene are SGHRS and YFSETQ. The CDR3 nucleotides read TGCGCCAGCAGCTTTTTCACTCGTAATGAGCAGTTCTTC. This gives the protein CASSFFTRNEQFF.

This clone has a count of ten or more. DNA for the CDR3: TGTGCCAGCAGTTTCCACGGGGGTGGGGGGGACTACGAGCAGTACTTC. Translated: CASSFHGGGGDYEQYF. The rearrangement links TRBV27 to TRBJ2-7; 7 positions match TRBD2. Trimming at V came to 3 bases and at J to 3 bases, leaving 11 bases not matched to a gene. CDR1 MNHEY and CDR2 SMNVEV come from the germline V gene (reference sequence). The CDR3 is 16 residues long.

V usage is TRBV7-8 and J usage is TRBJ2-2, with TRBD2 identical over 10 bases. V lost 1 base, J lost 6 bases, and 5 bases stayed unmatched. Looked up from germline, CDR1 is SGHVS and CDR2 is FQNEAQ. This CDR3 is built from 16 residues. CDR3 sequence (DNA): TGTGCCAGCAGCTTAGAACAGCGGGGGGGCCCCGGGGAGCTGTTTTTT. This encodes CASSLEQRGGPGELFF. Using reference TRBV7-8 and TRBJ2-2 for the parts outside the CDR3, the full variable domain is GAGVSQSPRYKVAKRGQDVALRCDPISGHVSLFWYQQALGQGPEFLTYFQNEAQLDKSGLPSDRFFAERPEGSVSTLKIQRTQQEDSAVYLCASSLEQRGGPGELFFGEGSRLTVL.

J is TRBJ2-1 and V is TRBV7-2; 8 positions match TRBD2. The CDR3 contains 17 residues. The germline CDR1 and CDR2 sequences are SGHTA and FQGNSA. With V trimmed by 5 bases and J by 0 bases, 9 bases remained unmatched. As DNA, the CDR3 is TGTGCCAGCAGCCTATCCTCCGGGACTAGCTCCTACAATGAGCAGTTCTTC. The encoded protein is CASSLSSGTSSYNEQFF.

There are a few counts of this clone. The J gene is TRBJ2-5, the V gene TRBV7-2, with a tentative D call TRBD1 (5 bases). The CDR3 totals 11 residues. The V gene lost 6 bases and the J gene lost 9 bases, with 11 bases spanning the gap. The germline V gene encodes CDR1 SGHTA and CDR2 FQGNSA. The CDR3 protein is CASSSLGAQYF. CDR3 in DNA: TGTGCCAGCAGTTCTTTAGGGGCCCAGTACTTC.

V and J are TRBV4-3 and TRBJ2-1; 8 bases map to TRBD1. The germline V gene has CDR1 LGHNA and CDR2 YSLEER. This CDR3 spans 15 amino acids. Losses at the gene ends were 3 bases for V and 5 bases for J; bases not matched to a gene: 6. CDR3 amino acids: CASSQEDRGNNEQFF. Written as DNA, the CDR3 is TGCGCCAGCAGCCAGGAAGACAGGGGCAACAATGAGCAGTTCTTC.

The chain employs TRBV19 and TRBJ2-3; the D is unclear. The CDR3 covers 11 residues. The V and J ends lost 8 bases and 6 bases respectively, with 9 bases between them. Germline V gives CDR1 LNHDA, CDR2 SQIVND (reference sequence). Here the CDR3 DNA reads TGTGCCAGTGGCGTGGAGGATACGCAGTATTTT. Amino acid sequence: CASGVEDTQYF.

CDR3 coding DNA: TGTGCCAGCAGCTGGAGACAGGGAACCTACGAGCAGTACTTC. Its translation: CASSWRQGTYEQYF. The genes are TRBV5-5 and TRBJ2-7, with 7 bases fitting TRBD1. The CDR3 is 14 amino acids. Germline lookup yields CDR1 SGHKS and CDR2 YYEKEE (reference sequence). Unmatched junction bases numbered 5, after V lost 3 bases and J lost 2 bases.

Judged by abundance, this clone is medium-sized (0.01 to 0.1%). This chain joins TRBV6-5 and TRBJ1-3, with 7 bases fitting TRBD1. This CDR3 is 16 amino acids long. Losses at the gene ends were 0 bases for V and 8 bases for J; bases not matched to a gene: 10. From germline, CDR1 is MNHEY and CDR2 SVGAGI. CDR3 bases: TGTGCCAGCAGTTACTCCCGACAGGGCCCTGGGGACACCATATATTTT. Protein: CASSYSRQGPGDTIYF.

The chain recombines TRBV6-5 with TRBJ1-2, with 7 bases fitting TRBD1. After removal of 6 bases from V and 5 bases from J, the junction contained 6 bases not matched to a gene. Germline assignment: CDR1 MNHEY and CDR2 SVGAGI. The CDR3 is made up of 13 amino acids. CDR3 amino acids: CASSRGTEYGYTF. CDR3 nucleotides: TGTGCCAGCAGCAGGGGGACAGAATATGGCTACACCTTC.

This clone turned up a few times. The gene calls are TRBV10-3 and TRBJ2-7; possibly TRBD2 for D (6 bases). V lost 7 bases and J 3 bases, leaving 16 bases between the germline ends. CDR3 length equals 14 residues. Per germline, CDR1 ENHRY and CDR2 SYGVKD. The DNA for the CDR3 is TGTGCCATCACGGCCGGGACTGGAGACTACGAGCAGTACTTC. Amino acids: CAITAGTGDYEQYF.

Comments on this clone: A much larger clone lies one base from this, so it may be a read error. The J gene is TRBJ2-2, the V gene TRBV6-5; the match to TRBD1 covers 8 bases. From germline, CDR1 is MNHEY and CDR2 SVGAGI. The CDR3 consists of 16 residues. DNA for the CDR3: TGTGCCAGCAGTTTCAACCACCAGGGGGCTGGCGGGGAGCTGCTTTTT. It is translated as CASSFNHQGAGGELLF.

J is TRBJ2-1 and V is TRBV5-1; TRBD1 matches 12 bases. The CDR3 loop spans 14 amino acids. Trimming at V came to 4 bases and at J to 7 bases, leaving 3 bases not matched to a gene. Germline CDR1 SGHRS, CDR2 YFSETQ. CDR3 protein: CASSRGQGANEQFF. DNA for the CDR3: TGCGCCAGCAGCCGGGGACAGGGGGCGAATGAGCAGTTCTTC.

This clone was recorded at least ten times. J is TRBJ2-2 and V is TRBV7-8; D unclear. The CDR3 is 16 residues long. The ends were cut back, 2 bases at V and 1 base at J, with 11 bases in the middle. Germline V CDR1 and CDR2: SGHVS, FQNEAQ. The CDR3 loop is CASSLSLGMNTGELFF. In DNA, the CDR3 is TGTGCCAGCAGCTTATCCCTAGGAATGAACACCGGGGAGCTGTTTTTT.

V gene TRBV11-2 combines with J gene TRBJ2-5, with 15 bases identical to TRBD2. This CDR3 has 16 residues. V lost 5 bases to trimming and J lost 2 bases; unmatched junction nucleotides: 3. The germline V gene has CDR1 SGHAT and CDR2 FQNNGV. The CDR3 sequence is CASSDGLAGGQETQYF. CDR3 sequence (DNA): TGTGCCAGCAGCGACGGACTAGCGGGAGGGCAAGAGACCCAGTACTTC.

This clone was counted only a few times. The chain recombines TRBV5-1 with TRBJ2-7; 8 positions match TRBD2. V lost 3 bases to trimming and J lost 1 base; unmatched junction nucleotides: 9. The length of the CDR3 is 16 residues. CDR1 and CDR2 (germline): SGHRS, YFSETQ. The CDR3 DNA reads as TGCGCCAGCAGCTCCGATAGCGGGACAACGTCCTACGAGCAGTACTTC. Translating gives CASSSDSGTTSYEQYF.